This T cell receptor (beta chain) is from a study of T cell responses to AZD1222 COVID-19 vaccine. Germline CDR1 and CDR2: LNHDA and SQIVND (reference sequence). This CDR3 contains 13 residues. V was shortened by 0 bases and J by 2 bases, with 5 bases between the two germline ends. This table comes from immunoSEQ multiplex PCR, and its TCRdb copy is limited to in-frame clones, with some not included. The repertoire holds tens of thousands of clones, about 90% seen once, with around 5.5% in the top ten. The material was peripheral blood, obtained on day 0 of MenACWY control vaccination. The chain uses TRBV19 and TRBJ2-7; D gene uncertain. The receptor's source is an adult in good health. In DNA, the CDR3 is TGTGCCAGTAGTATAGACTGGGCCTACGAGCAGTACTTC. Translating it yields CASSIDWAYEQYF.